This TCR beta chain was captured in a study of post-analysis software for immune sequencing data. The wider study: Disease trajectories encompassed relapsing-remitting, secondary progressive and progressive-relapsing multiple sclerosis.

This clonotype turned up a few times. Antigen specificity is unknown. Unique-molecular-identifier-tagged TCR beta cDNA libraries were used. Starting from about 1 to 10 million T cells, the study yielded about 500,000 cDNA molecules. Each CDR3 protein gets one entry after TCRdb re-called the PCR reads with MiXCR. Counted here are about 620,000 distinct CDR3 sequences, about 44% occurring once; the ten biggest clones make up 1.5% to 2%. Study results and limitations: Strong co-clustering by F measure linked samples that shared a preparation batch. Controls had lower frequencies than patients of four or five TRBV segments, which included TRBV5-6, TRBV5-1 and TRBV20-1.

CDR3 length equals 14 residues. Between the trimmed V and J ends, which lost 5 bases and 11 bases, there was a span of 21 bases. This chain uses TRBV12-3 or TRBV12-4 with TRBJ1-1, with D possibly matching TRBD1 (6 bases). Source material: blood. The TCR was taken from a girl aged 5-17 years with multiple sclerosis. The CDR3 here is CASSIGRGALGAFF. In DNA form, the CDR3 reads TGTGCCAGCAGTATCGGCCGGGGGGCTCTCGGGGCTTTCTTT.